The entry below gives a single TCR beta chain sequence along with its context. TCRdb keeps only in-frame clones here, not all; method: immunoSEQ multiplex PCR. The sample has fewer than 350,000 clones, just over 90% seen once. The junction had 3 bases not matched to a gene; V was cut back by 2 bases and J by 3 bases. This CDR3 has 15 amino acids. CDR1 is KGHDR and CDR2 is SFDVKD in the germline V gene. These data belong to a study of blood T cell repertoires in COVID-19. Participants, roughly 18 to 100 years old, spanned 25 or so US areas. This chain links TRBV24-1 with TRBJ1-1; 9 nucleotides align to TRBD1. Material for sequencing was PBMCs or T cells enriched from blood (not recorded which). The clonotype comes from a woman in her 40s with acute COVID-19. Here the CDR3 DNA reads TGTGCCACCAGTGATTCGGGACAGGGAGACACTGAAGCTTTCTTT. Its translation: CATSDSGQGDTEAFF.